A selection of T cell receptor beta chains follows, all from one sample in a study of blood T cell repertoires in COVID-19. The repertoire was sequenced with immunoSEQ multiplex PCR; TCRdb's copy has only in-frame clones and lacks some. The data show 490,000 or so clones, 75% to 90% seen once. Sequenced material: PBMCs or T cells enriched from blood (not recorded which). The receptor source for this set is a woman aged 60-75 years who had recovered from COVID-19. The CDR3 runs from the conserved cysteine through the conserved F or W. Fields, in order: clone size, D gene, V gene, J gene, CDR3 protein, CDR3 DNA. The D gene is left open where the match is weak. Clone size is not always given. Where it is, it says once, few, many or a class for expanded clones.

once	NA	TRBV19	TRBJ1-5	CASSLTGTSNQPQHF	TGTGCCAGTAGTCTCACCGGGACTTCGAATCAGCCCCAGCATTTT
NA	TRBD1	TRBV28	TRBJ1-5	CAGSRGQGGNQPQHF	TGTGCCGGCAGTCGGGGACAGGGAGGGAATCAGCCCCAGCATTTT
NA	NA	TRBV12-3/TRBV12-4	TRBJ1-5	CASNWLNQPQHF	TGTGCCAGCAATTGGCTTAATCAGCCCCAGCATTTT
NA	TRBD1	TRBV7-9	TRBJ1-1	CASSEGARTEAFF	TGTGCCAGCAGCGAGGGGGCGAGGACTGAAGCTTTCTTT
NA	TRBD1	TRBV24-1	TRBJ2-1	CATSRDRHNNEQFF	TGTGCCACCAGCCGGGACAGGCATAACAATGAGCAGTTCTTC
NA	NA	TRBV29-1	TRBJ2-1	CSVEDGGDPSSYNEQFF	TGCAGCGTTGAAGACGGCGGGGACCCGAGCTCCTACAATGAGCAGTTCTTC
NA	NA	TRBV5-1	TRBJ2-2	CASSWGGTANTGELFF	TGCGCCAGCAGCTGGGGCGGGACGGCGAACACCGGGGAGCTGTTTTTT
NA	NA	TRBV6-5	TRBJ1-1	CASRSVVTEAFF	TGTGCCAGCAGATCGGTGGTAACTGAAGCTTTCTTT
NA	NA	TRBV24-1	TRBJ2-1	CATGAGNNNEQFF	TGTGCCACCGGGGCAGGGAATAACAATGAGCAGTTCTTC
NA	NA	TRBV14	TRBJ1-6	CASRRTVNSPLHF	TGTGCCAGCAGAAGGACAGTTAATTCACCCCTCCACTTT
NA	TRBD1	TRBV11-3	TRBJ2-7	CASSAEGQGLAPGLYEQYF	TGTGCCAGCAGCGCCGAGGGACAGGGGCTCGCGCCAGGACTCTACGAGCAGTACTTC
NA	TRBD2	TRBV2	TRBJ2-5	CASSETGTKSETQYF	TGTGCCAGCAGTGAGACCGGGACTAAGTCAGAGACCCAGTACTTC
NA	NA	TRBV9	TRBJ1-1	CASSPRGGRVDTEAFF	TGTGCCAGCAGCCCCCGCGGCGGGAGAGTGGACACTGAAGCTTTCTTT
NA	TRBD1	TRBV10-2	TRBJ1-3	CASSESGGRHTIYF	TGCGCCAGCAGTGAGTCAGGGGGCCGGCACACCATATATTTT
NA	NA	TRBV27	TRBJ1-1	CASSLSTANTEAFF	TGTGCCAGCAGTTTATCGACAGCGAACACTGAAGCTTTCTTT
NA	TRBD1	TRBV5-1	TRBJ1-1	CASSQTGGSTEAFF	TGCGCCAGCAGCCAGACAGGGGGCTCGACTGAAGCTTTCTTT
NA	NA	TRBV18	TRBJ2-7	CASSHGVHEQYF	TGTGCCAGCTCACACGGGGTCCACGAGCAGTACTTC
NA	NA	TRBV4-1	TRBJ1-1	CASSQDLGAILNTEAFF	TGCGCCAGCAGCCAAGATCTGGGGGCAATCCTAAACACTGAAGCTTTCTTT
once	NA	TRBV9	TRBJ2-3	CASDGGSARTQYF	TGTGCCAGCGACGGGGGATCGGCGCGGACGCAGTATTTT
once	NA	TRBV2	TRBJ1-1	CASSTGQGTEAFF	TGTGCCAGCAGTACGGGCCAGGGCACTGAAGCTTTCTTT
NA	TRBD1	TRBV7-6	TRBJ2-7	CASSETGGFSYEQYF	TGTGCCAGCAGCGAGACAGGGGGCTTTTCCTACGAGCAGTACTTC
NA	NA	TRBV7-2	TRBJ1-4	CASTHRAANEKLFF	TGTGCCAGCACCCACAGGGCTGCTAATGAAAAACTGTTTTTT
NA	NA	TRBV19	TRBJ1-5	CASNLDRQPQHF	TGTGCCAGTAACCTCGACAGGCAGCCCCAGCATTTT
once	NA	TRBV25-1	TRBJ2-5	CASSEGTWGTQYF	TGTGCCAGCAGTGAAGGGACATGGGGGACCCAGTACTTC
NA	NA	TRBV4-2	TRBJ1-5	CASSRQIDQPQHF	TGTGCCAGCAGCCGCCAGATCGATCAGCCCCAGCATTTT
NA	TRBD2	TRBV6-5	TRBJ2-3	CASSSGGRTDTQYF	TGTGCCAGTTCTAGCGGGGGACGAACAGATACGCAGTATTTT
NA	NA	TRBV6-4	TRBJ1-2	CASSDYQGYGYTF	TGTGCCAGCAGTGACTATCAGGGGTATGGCTACACCTTC
NA	NA	TRBV27	TRBJ1-5	CASSLQGDQPQHF	TGTGCCAGCAGTCTACAGGGAGATCAGCCCCAGCATTTT
NA	TRBD1	TRBV29-1	TRBJ2-2	CSGQGAVTGELFF	TGCAGCGGACAGGGGGCCGTCACCGGGGAGCTGTTTTTT
NA	NA	TRBV6-5	TRBJ2-3	CASSYSSSGSTDTQYF	TGTGCCAGCAGTTACTCGAGTAGCGGTAGCACAGATACGCAGTATTTT
NA	TRBD2	TRBV4-1	TRBJ2-3	CASSQEIQRGYGDTQYF	TGCGCCAGCAGCCAAGAGATACAGCGGGGGTATGGGGATACGCAGTATTTT
NA	TRBD1	TRBV5-4	TRBJ1-4	CASSMDRGTQKLFF	TGTGCCAGCAGCATGGACAGGGGGACGCAAAAACTGTTTTTT
NA	TRBD1	TRBV29-1	TRBJ1-2	CSVSIGQVDYTF	TGCAGCGTTTCCATCGGACAGGTCGACTACACCTTC
NA	NA	TRBV10-2	TRBJ2-6	CASRDPGTLPSGANVLTF	TGCGCCAGCAGGGACCCCGGGACACTACCTTCTGGGGCCAACGTCCTGACTTTC
NA	NA	TRBV11-2	TRBJ1-1	CASSLVRHLNTEAFF	TGTGCCAGCAGCTTAGTTCGACACCTAAACACTGAAGCTTTCTTT